This T cell receptor beta chain was sequenced during a study of blood T cells in healthy people across ages. Germline V gene lookup returns CDR1 SQVTM and CDR2 ANQGSEA. The CDR3 totals 13 residues. A word on this clonotype: An end of the junction differs from the germline gene, which may be a read error.

A second PCR, run for roughly 7 to 12 cycles, used a sample-barcoded 5' primer plus a J-beta primer mix. Each cDNA molecule received a tag from a template-switch adaptor that had 12 random nucleotides. TCRdb independently ran MiXCR on the 5' RACE reads; one entry per CDR3 protein. The sample lists roughly 700,000 distinct CDR3 sequences; around 49% were seen once. V is TRBV29-1 and J is TRBJ2-3, with D uncertain. The sequence derives from an older woman in good health. Sequenced material: blood. CDR3 region: CSVNPRTTATQYF. The CDR3 nucleotides read TGCAGCGTTAACCCAAGGACCACAGCTACGCAGTATTTT.